The T cell receptor (beta chain) described here comes from a study of cytomegalovirus exposure and HLA in healthy donors. Broader study findings: In a later analysis, parvovirus B19, influenza, CMV and Epstein-Barr virus appeared linked to several top co-occurrence clusters.

On this clone itself: Its antigen is unidentified.

The PCR ran on 60 Vbeta and 13 Jbeta primers. Here immunoSEQ multiplex PCR was the method, and the copy in TCRdb shows in-frame clones only, minus some. The sample consists of about 76,000 clones, about 70% of them appearing once. The CDR3 is 14 amino acids. The germline gives CDR1 SGHNT, CDR2 YYREEE (reference sequence). V lost 0 bases, J lost 1 base, and 7 bases lay in between. The genes are TRBV5-4 and TRBJ1-1; TRBD1 is a possible D gene (6 bases). The specimen sequenced was PBMCs. The clonotype comes from a male donor in good health and CMV-seropositive. The CDR3 coding sequence is TGTGCCAGCAGCTTGGCGACAGGGAACACTGAAGCTTTCTTT. It codes for CASSLATGNTEAFF.